Listed below are T cell receptor beta chains from one sample, sequenced in a study of blood T cell repertoires in COVID-19. Using immunoSEQ multiplex PCR, the repertoire was profiled, and TCRdb retains in-frame clones only, with some absent. Among 380,000 or so clones listed, approximately 86% were seen once. The material sequenced was PBMCs or T cells enriched from blood (not recorded which). These receptors were taken from a woman in her forties with acute COVID-19. CDR3s include the opening cysteine and the closing phenylalanine or tryptophan. The D gene is left open where the match is weak. The listing skips clone size in some rows; elsewhere it reads once, few, many or a size class.

j_call	v_call	d_call	clone_size	cdr3_nt	cdr3_aa
TRBJ2-1	TRBV5-1	TRBD2	.	TGCGCCAGCAGCTCCCGGAAGCCTTACGGGGGGGCCAATGAGCAGTTCTTC	CASSSRKPYGGANEQFF
TRBJ1-1	TRBV6-5	TRBD1	.	TGTGCCAGCAGTACCAACACCGACAGGGGCCCTGAAGCTTTCTTT	CASSTNTDRGPEAFF
TRBJ1-5	TRBV23-1	TRBD1	.	TGCGCCAGCAGTCAGACGGAGACAGGGTCTCAGCCCCAGCATTTT	CASSQTETGSQPQHF
TRBJ2-2	TRBV30	.	once	TGTGCCTGGAGAGCCCGGGCGGCGGGGAACACCGGGGAGCTGTTTTTT	CAWRARAAGNTGELFF
TRBJ2-3	TRBV4-2	TRBD1	.	TGTGCCAGCAGCCAAGATTACGGGACAGGGGTTGTCACAGATACGCAGTATTTT	CASSQDYGTGVVTDTQYF
TRBJ2-1	TRBV4-1	.	once	TGCGCCAGCAGCCACCTACTAGCTGTCAATGAGCAGTTCTTC	CASSHLLAVNEQFF
TRBJ1-4	TRBV6-6	TRBD1	once	TGTGCCAGCAGCTACGGAGGGGACAGGGGGGACAAACTGTTTTTT	CASSYGGDRGDKLFF
TRBJ2-1	TRBV2	TRBD2	.	TGTGCCAGCAGTGAAAAGGCTAGCGGGGAAATCAATGAGCAGTTCTTC	CASSEKASGEINEQFF
TRBJ1-2	TRBV11-2	TRBD1	few	TGTGCCAGCAGCTTAGAGCCCCTGACAGGGGGGCCTCCCTATGGCTACACCTTC	CASSLEPLTGGPPYGYTF
TRBJ1-2	TRBV2	.	.	TGTGCCAGCAGTGAACCAGGGGACACCTTC	CASSEPGDTF
TRBJ2-1	TRBV5-5	TRBD2	.	TGTGCCAGCAGCTACCTAGCGGGGGGGTACAATGAGCAGTTCTTC	CASSYLAGGYNEQFF
TRBJ1-3	TRBV7-2	.	once	TGTGCCAGCAGCTCAAGAAGGGGCACTGGAAACACCATATATTTT	CASSSRRGTGNTIYF
TRBJ1-1	TRBV5-1	.	.	TGCGCCAGCAGCCCGGGGGACGGGCTTCTGGCTGAAGCTTTCTTT	CASSPGDGLLAEAFF
TRBJ1-1	TRBV2	.	.	TGTGCCAGCAGTCCCTTGAACATGAACACTGAAGCTTTCTTT	CASSPLNMNTEAFF
TRBJ1-1	TRBV30	TRBD1	.	TGTGCCTGGAGCCTCCGGGACAGGGGGCGGGTAACCACTGAAGCTTTCTTT	CAWSLRDRGRVTTEAFF
TRBJ1-3	TRBV11-2	.	once	TGTGCCAGCAGCTGGGCACAGGCCTCTGGAAACACCATATATTTT	CASSWAQASGNTIYF
TRBJ1-2	TRBV2	.	.	TGTGCCAGCAGTCAAAAACCAAACTCCGGTGGCTACACCTTC	CASSQKPNSGGYTF
TRBJ2-7	TRBV5-6	.	.	TGTGCCAGCAGCTTCCTATCTGGGGCCGAGCAGTACTTC	CASSFLSGAEQYF
TRBJ1-5	TRBV19	TRBD1	few	TGTGCCAGTAGTCTCCCCGGACAGGGTAATCAGCCCCAGCATTTT	CASSLPGQGNQPQHF
TRBJ1-1	TRBV5-1	.	.	TGCGCCAGCAGCTTGGGACCCAGGGATGGCACTGAAGCTTTCTTT	CASSLGPRDGTEAFF
TRBJ1-2	TRBV28	.	.	TGTGCCAGCAGTTTTTCAGGGCTTAACTATGGCTACACCTTC	CASSFSGLNYGYTF
TRBJ1-1	TRBV25-1	.	.	TGTGCCAGCAATACAGGGCACGGGAACACTGAAGCTTTCTTT	CASNTGHGNTEAFF
TRBJ2-1	TRBV13	.	.	TGTGCCAGCAGCTTAGGCGGGGTGGGAGCCTACAATGAGCAGTTCTTC	CASSLGGVGAYNEQFF
TRBJ1-1	TRBV28	.	.	TGTGCCAGCAGTTTAGGGGCAGGTGGCGAGCAAGCTTTCTTT	CASSLGAGGEQAFF